What follows is one T cell receptor beta chain and its context. Its target antigen remains unknown. One base away there is no much larger clone; base qualities are not given. V was cut back by 6 bases and J by 0 bases, leaving a gap of 14 bases between them. Sequences MNHEY (CDR1) and SVGAGI (CDR2) are obtained from the germline V gene. The cysteine opens and the phenylalanine closes a CDR3 of 15 amino acids. Kept here is only the CDR3 DNA, which spans 45 bases and is read in frame from base 1. This sample was included in a study of blood T cell repertoires in COVID-19 (dated by TCRdb to about 2020). Regarding the complete study: The collaborator samples originated in the United States, Italy and Spain and spanned the acute and convalescent phases of COVID-19. The material from the prospective study consisted of cDNA or gDNA derived from T cells, B-cell-depleted T cells, or PBMCs. Subjects who had been exposed to COVID-19, were actively infected with it, or had recovered from it provided the deeply sampled blood TCRbeta repertoires that made up the dataset. The repertoires were released in a freely available public database intended as a resource for research on the immune response to SARS-CoV-2. The samples were drawn from the first 160 participants of the ongoing ImmuneRACE study and from under 1,500 subjects provided by 6 global collaborators. The sample metadata nearly always contained a de-identified subject ID, COVID-19 status, age in years and sex. Where available, HLA class I and class II types were obtained from metadata supplied by the sample provider rather than from assay-based typing. Paper-wide results and their limitations: How much clinical and demographic metadata was included differed by source and by participant, and the metadata was provided uncurated.

Each collaborating institution followed its own protocols to collect whole blood in K2EDTA tubes. For TCRbeta analysis, collaborator samples were shipped as frozen whole blood, as isolated PBMCs, or as DNA extracted from either sample type. TCRbeta CDR3 regions were amplified from genomic DNA by means of the immunoSEQ Assay, a bias-controlled multiplex PCR. For the original study's pipeline: The number of nucleated cells in each sample was estimated from the amplification of reference gene primers within the assay. Sequence reads were collapsed and filtered to measure the absolute abundance of every unique TCRbeta CDR3 rearrangement. For each sample, productive Simpson clonality was calculated as the square root of Simpson's diversity index over productive rearrangements. TCRdb obtained this table from immuneACCESS and retained in-frame rearrangements with V and J assigned. These tables miss some clones; where compared with another copy, unresolved V genes account for less than half of the shortfall, and the remainder is unexplained. The V and J calls and clone size come from that table; D and trimming were worked out from the DNA. For this sample the table gives fewer than 180,000 clones, of which 70% to 90% were detected only once. Roughly 3.4% of the sample is taken by the ten largest.

The sample taken for sequencing was peripheral blood. The rearranged segments are TRBV6-5 and TRBJ1-2; the D gene is perhaps TRBD1, from 6 matching bases. The receptor was derived from a man between 65 and 85 years old with acute or convalescent COVID-19. The nucleotide sequence reads as follows: TGTGCCAGCAGAAGAGGACAGATTCCTAACTATGGCTACACCTTC. Its protein reads: CASRRGQIPNYGYTF.